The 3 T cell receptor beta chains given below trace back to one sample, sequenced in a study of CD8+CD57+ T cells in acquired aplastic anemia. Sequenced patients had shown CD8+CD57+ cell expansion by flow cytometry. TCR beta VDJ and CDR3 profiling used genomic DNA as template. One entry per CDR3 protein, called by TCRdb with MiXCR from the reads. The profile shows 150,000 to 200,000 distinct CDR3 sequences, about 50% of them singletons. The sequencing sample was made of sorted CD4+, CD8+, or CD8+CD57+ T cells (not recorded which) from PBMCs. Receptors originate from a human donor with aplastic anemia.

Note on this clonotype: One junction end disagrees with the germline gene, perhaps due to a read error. The CDR3: CVSSLAVAGNQPQHF. The DNA for the CDR3 is TGTGTCAGCAGCTTGGCCGTCGCAGGCAATCAGCCCCAGCATTTT. The chain uses TRBV5-6 and TRBJ1-5; no clear D gene. CDR1 SGHDT and CDR2 YYEEEE come from the germline V gene. CDR3 length: 15 residues.

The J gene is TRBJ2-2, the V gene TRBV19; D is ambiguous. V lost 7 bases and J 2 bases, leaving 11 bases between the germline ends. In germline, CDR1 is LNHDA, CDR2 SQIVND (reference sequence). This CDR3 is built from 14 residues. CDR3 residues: CASNPHHNTGELFF. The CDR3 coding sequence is TGTGCCAGTAACCCTCATCATAACACCGGGGAGCTGTTTTTT.

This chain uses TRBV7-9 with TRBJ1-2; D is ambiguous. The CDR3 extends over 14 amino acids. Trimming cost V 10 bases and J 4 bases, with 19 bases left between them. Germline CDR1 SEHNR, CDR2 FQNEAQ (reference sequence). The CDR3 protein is CATTKGENSYGYTF. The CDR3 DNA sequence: TGTGCCACCACCAAAGGAGAGAACTCCTATGGCTACACCTTC.